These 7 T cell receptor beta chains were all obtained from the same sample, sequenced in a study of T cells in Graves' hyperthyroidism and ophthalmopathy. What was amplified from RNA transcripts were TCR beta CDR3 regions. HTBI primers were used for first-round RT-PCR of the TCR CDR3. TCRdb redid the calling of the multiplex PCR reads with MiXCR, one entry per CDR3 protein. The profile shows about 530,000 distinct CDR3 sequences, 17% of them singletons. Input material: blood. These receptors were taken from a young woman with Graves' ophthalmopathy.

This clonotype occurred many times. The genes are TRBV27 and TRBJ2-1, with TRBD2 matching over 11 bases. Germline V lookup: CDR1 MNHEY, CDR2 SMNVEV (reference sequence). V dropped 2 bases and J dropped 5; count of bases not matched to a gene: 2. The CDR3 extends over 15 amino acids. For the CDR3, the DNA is TGTGCCAGCAGTTTAGGGACTAGCGGACACAATGAGCAGTTCTTC. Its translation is CASSLGTSGHNEQFF.

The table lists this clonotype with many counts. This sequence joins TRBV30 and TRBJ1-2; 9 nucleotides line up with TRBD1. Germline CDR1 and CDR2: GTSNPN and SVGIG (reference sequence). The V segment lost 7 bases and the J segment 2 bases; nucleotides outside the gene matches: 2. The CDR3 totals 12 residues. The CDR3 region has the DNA TGTGCCTTACAGGGGGCCAACTATGGCTACACCTTC. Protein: CALQGANYGYTF.

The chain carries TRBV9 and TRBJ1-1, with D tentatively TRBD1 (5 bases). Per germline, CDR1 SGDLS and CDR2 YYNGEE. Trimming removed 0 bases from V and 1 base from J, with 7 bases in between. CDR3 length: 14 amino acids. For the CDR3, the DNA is TGTGCCAGCAGCGTAGGGGGACCGAACACTGAAGCTTTCTTT. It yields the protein CASSVGGPNTEAFF.

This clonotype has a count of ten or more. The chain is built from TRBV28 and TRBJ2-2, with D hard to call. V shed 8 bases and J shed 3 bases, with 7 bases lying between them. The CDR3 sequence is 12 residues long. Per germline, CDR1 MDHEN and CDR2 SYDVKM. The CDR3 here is CASHRDTGELFF. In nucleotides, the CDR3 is TGTGCCAGCCATCGCGACACCGGGGAGCTGTTTTTT. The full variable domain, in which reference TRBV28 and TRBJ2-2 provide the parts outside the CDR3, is DVKVTQSSRYLVKRTGEKVFLECVQDMDHENMFWYRQDPGLGLRLIYFSYDVKMKEKGDIPEGYSVSREKKERFSLILESASTNQTSMYLCASHRDTGELFFGEGSRLTVL.

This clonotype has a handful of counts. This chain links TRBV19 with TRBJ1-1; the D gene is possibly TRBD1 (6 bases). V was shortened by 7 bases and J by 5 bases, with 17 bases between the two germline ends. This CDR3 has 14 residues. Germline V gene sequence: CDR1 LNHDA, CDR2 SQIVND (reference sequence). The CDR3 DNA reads TGTGCCAGTACTATGCCGGGGGCCTGGACTGAAGCTTTCTTT. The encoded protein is CASTMPGAWTEAFF.

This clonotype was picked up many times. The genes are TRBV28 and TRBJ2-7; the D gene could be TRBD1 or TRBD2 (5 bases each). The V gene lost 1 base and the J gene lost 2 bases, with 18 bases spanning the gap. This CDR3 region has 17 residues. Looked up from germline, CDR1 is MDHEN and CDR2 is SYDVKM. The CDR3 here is CASSLSVLWDGPYEQYF. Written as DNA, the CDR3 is TGTGCCAGCAGTTTATCGGTATTATGGGACGGTCCCTACGAGCAGTACTTC.

Written as DNA, the CDR3 is TGTGCCAGCAGTTACGGGGTCAAGACAGCAACTAATGAAAAACTGTTTTTT. Translating it yields CASSYGVKTATNEKLFF. This chain joins TRBV6-5 and TRBJ1-4, with D tentatively TRBD1 (5 bases). Trimming took 2 bases from V and 0 from J, leaving 13 bases between them. Germline-derived CDR1 and CDR2 are MNHEY and SVGAGI. This CDR3 is 17 amino acids long.